The present TCR beta chain was sequenced within a study of identical twins (dated by TCRdb to the mid-2010s). Describing the broader study: TCR alpha and beta repertoires from monozygotic twins, unrelated adults of various ages and cord blood were deep-sequenced to test whether fetal clonotypes persist. To rule out contamination, the twin experiments were replicated at different times with different library preparation protocols. Beyond this particular receptor, the publication reports: The excess sharing between twins in beta out-of-frame sequences was weaker because fewer shared sequences reduced the signal-to-noise ratio. Conclusions relied on cross-sectional statistical analysis, since the same donors could not be followed over many years. Abundant cord blood beta clonotypes had fewer insertions, young adult naive repertoires showed a similar but weaker trend, and memory repertoires showed no such trend. In monozygotic twins, out-of-frame TCR alpha sharing was systematically underestimated by recombination models, although the models agreed with sharing between unrelated individuals. Zero-insertion analyses could be partly confounded by invariant T cells such as MAIT and iNKT, though diverse VJ usage argued against such confounding for most clonotypes. Compared with coincidental sharing between unrelated individuals, an excess of low generation-probability sequences was observed among out-of-frame TCR alpha sequences shared between twins.

The protocol used for the library was 5' RACE. Sequencer: Illumina HiSeq 2000. A universal primer binding site was introduced by template switching, and a unique molecular identifier was present in the final cDNA, enabling accurate counting of TCR cDNA molecules. Specific primers in the conserved constant-segment region were used to synthesize first-strand cDNA for TCR alpha and beta chains. To control for contamination, every cDNA library was double barcoded, receiving both a SMART-Mk sample barcode and Illumina barcodes. TruSeq adapter sequences and Illumina sample barcodes were added in two successive PCR steps. The TCR alpha and beta cDNA libraries were sequenced on the Illumina HiSeq platform using custom primers. Per the source publication's procedure: Unique molecular identifiers were extracted from raw reads with MiGEC, and CDR3 positions were determined with MiXCR. Recombination models were inferred per individual with the repgenHMM and IGoR tools using an EM algorithm. Shared clonotype analysis was performed with the tcR package in R, normalizing sharing by the product of cloneset sizes. To study raw recombination free of thymic and clonal selection effects, out-of-frame nonproductive sequences were analyzed. TCRdb cleaned the public reads at Q25 with fastp, built clones with MiXCR and kept in-frame beta chains. Entries that share a CDR3 protein sequence are merged under the most common genes and DNA. The V and J calls here are based on TCRdb, not the publication. The sample profile shows some 690,000 distinct CDR3 sequences; 21% of them were found once. Clones ranked in the top ten supply more than 4% of the sample.

Only healthy Caucasian donors were included. Three pairs of female monozygotic twins, all aged roughly 18 to 29 years, were included in the twin cohort. Peripheral blood mononuclear cells were the source from which RNA for the TCR libraries was isolated. This clonotype was counted ten times or more. Its specific antigen is unknown. Per-base qualities were not stored, and no clone one base away is much larger. The CDR3, from cysteine to phenylalanine, totals 12 residues. The retained sequence is limited to the CDR3, 36 bases, with the frame set at the first base. V gives up 6 bases and J gives up 8 bases, and the segment between their germline ends measures 13 bases. In addition, the sample was reused for a study of T cells expressing NK-cell markers. From that second study: Three sorted T-cell subsets (CD3+CD56+NKG2C+, CD3+CD56+NKG2C- and CD3+CD56-NKG2C+) from several donors had their TCR beta-chain repertoires profiled. Among the eight sequenced donors, seven were HCMV-seropositive and one was HCMV-seronegative. In several experiments an anti-gammadeltaTCR antibody was added to restrict sorting to alphabetaTCR-expressing T cells. In 5 to 7 donors, the dominant CD3+CD56+NKG2C+ clonotypes were found to rank among the top 10 CD8+ clonotypes and to make up roughly 1.0-8% of CD8+ T cells. Those dominant clonotypes were again the most abundant among CD3+CD56-NKG2C+ cells in several donors, at roughly 25-65%. Whether the expanded NKG2C-expressing T cell clones were specific for HCMV antigens was left unclear. All eight donors whose samples were sequenced were randomly selected healthy volunteers, three of them men and five women. To determine HCMV serostatus, a commercial ELISA kit was used to detect HCMV-specific IgG in serum. Bulk peripheral blood T-cell repertoires were additionally sequenced from unsorted PBMC for several donors. MIGEC handled demultiplexing of the reads and grouping by UMI, while MiTCR was used to assemble and quantify clonotypes. To exclude erroneous sequences, only TCR cDNA sequences supported by at least two reads were retained. The tcR package was used for downstream repertoire analysis, with clonotypes matched between fractions based on CDR3 nucleotide sequence plus V segment. VDJmatch was used to annotate antigen specificity against VDJdb, with one amino acid substitution in CDR3 allowed.

The sequenced material came from PBMCs. The TCR comes from a woman aged 18-29 years in good health. Recombination joined TRBV12-3 or TRBV12-4 with TRBJ1-2; the best D guess is TRBD1, with 5 bases matching. The nucleotide sequence is TGTGCCAGCAGACGGGGGGTTTACGGCTACACCTTC. This encodes CASRRGVYGYTF.